The rows below give T cell receptor beta chains drawn from one sample of a study of shared clonotypes between healthy human individuals. Method: immunoSEQ multiplex PCR; TCRdb's copy keeps in-frame clones and lacks some. The sample carries about 1 million clones, around 74% recorded once. Sequencing was carried out using memory CD4+ T cells sorted from blood. Every receptor here comes from a man younger than 35 in good health. Each CDR3 is given without its conserved first and last residue. Each record gives: D gene, J gene, V gene, CDR3 protein. A D gene is named only where the DNA matches it firmly.

>NA|TRBJ2-1|TRBV7-2
ASSLAPGGAGEQF
>NA|TRBJ1-4|TRBV18
ASSPTTTGTTNEKLF
>TRBD1|TRBJ1-2|TRBV19
ASSFRTGLNYGYT
>NA|TRBJ1-5|TRBV7-6
ASSLEDRLTPYSNQPQH
>NA|TRBJ1-1|TRBV25-1
ASMGLGLNTEAF
>NA|TRBJ1-2|TRBV6-1
ASSEAGTEQGYGYT
>TRBD1|TRBJ2-7|TRBV28
ASSPVDRDYEQY
>NA|TRBJ2-7|TRBV5-1
ASSLETGQSYEQY
>TRBD1|TRBJ2-2|TRBV27
ASSSGQGYTGELF
>NA|TRBJ1-5|TRBV7-2
ASSLDSGNQPQH
>NA|TRBJ2-7|TRBV5-1
ASSPGTERGGQY
>NA|TRBJ1-5|TRBV28
ASSRGPGGRSNQPQH
>NA|TRBJ2-3|TRBV28
ASRERVADTQY
>TRBD1|TRBJ2-2|TRBV19
ASSMGTGYTGELF
>NA|TRBJ1-1|TRBV27
ASSPKGTEAF